Listed here are 27 T cell receptor beta chains from one sample, sequenced in a study of blood T cell repertoires in COVID-19. Clones were sequenced by immunoSEQ multiplex PCR, and TCRdb holds only the in-frame ones, with some missing. Among hundreds of thousands of clones listed, about 88% were seen once. Sequencing used PBMCs or T cells enriched from blood (not recorded which). These receptors were collected from a woman aged 40 to 50 who had recovered from COVID-19.

The chain has TRBV5-1 and TRBJ2-5, with 12 bases identical to TRBD2. The CDR3 has 17 amino acids. V dropped 4 bases and J dropped 1; count of bases not matched to a gene: 8. CDR1 and CDR2 (germline): SGHRS, YFSETQ. CDR3 loop: CASSPVASGGVQETQYF. CDR3 nucleotide sequence: TGCGCCAGCAGCCCGGTAGCTAGCGGGGGGGTCCAAGAGACCCAGTACTTC.

The chain carries TRBV9 and TRBJ2-7; the D is unclear. This CDR3 is 15 amino acids long. Trimming pared 0 bases from V and 5 bases from J, leaving 15 bases between. CDR1 is SGDLS, CDR2 YYNGEE, per germline. As DNA, the CDR3 is TGTGCCAGCAGCGTAGATGTGGTTCATACGGACGAGCAGTACTTC. Its protein is CASSVDVVHTDEQYF.

This clone was observed once. The rearrangement joins TRBV7-9 to TRBJ2-1; 9 nucleotides match TRBD1. V was pared by 7 bases and J by 10 bases, with 8 bases of the junction left unmatched. CDR3 length: 13 residues. CDR1 SEHNR and CDR2 FQNEAQ come from the germline V gene (reference sequence). The CDR3: CASTSTGGVEQFF. The CDR3 coding sequence is TGTGCCAGCACCTCCACAGGGGGCGTCGAGCAGTTCTTC.

The CDR3 sequence is CASSILRSGANVLTF. The CDR3, as DNA: TGTGCCAGTAGTATACTGCGCTCTGGGGCCAACGTCCTGACTTTC. V gene TRBV19 combines with J gene TRBJ2-6, with no clear D. The CDR3 covers 15 residues. V lost 2 bases and J 0 bases, leaving 5 bases between the germline ends. From germline, CDR1 is LNHDA and CDR2 SQIVND (reference sequence).

In this sample, this clone turned up once. The chain joins TRBV4-3 to TRBJ1-4, with 8 nucleotides matching TRBD1. Per germline, CDR1 LGHNA and CDR2 YSLEER. The CDR3 covers 15 residues. V shed 4 bases, J shed 4 bases, and the junction held 5 bases outside the gene matches. CDR3 residues: CASSPRTGHNEKLFF. CDR3 coding DNA: TGCGCCAGCAGCCCTAGGACAGGGCATAATGAAAAACTGTTTTTT.

The gene calls are TRBV3-1 (or the pseudogene TRBV3-2) and TRBJ2-7; 7 nucleotides match TRBD1. The CDR3 sequence is 17 residues long. With V trimmed by 7 bases and J by 5 bases, 20 bases remained unmatched. CDR1 LGHDT and CDR2 YNNKEL come from the germline V gene (reference sequence). The CDR3 sequence: CASTIDSQGMFTHEQYF. The CDR3 DNA reads as TGTGCCAGCACCATCGATTCACAGGGGATGTTTACCCACGAGCAGTACTTC.

The chain combines TRBV9 with TRBJ1-5; weak D call: TRBD1 (5 bases). The V end lost 2 bases, the J end lost 4 bases, and 13 bases lay between the germline ends. The CDR3 is 15 amino acids. Germline V gene lookup returns CDR1 SGDLS and CDR2 YYNGEE. CDR3 coding DNA: TGTGCCAGCAGCGTTGGGGGGGTATTAAATCAGCCCCAGCATTTT. Residues: CASSVGGVLNQPQHF. The entire variable domain, with the rest obtained from reference TRBV9 and TRBJ1-5, is as follows: DSGVTQTPKHLITATGQRVTLRCSPRSGDLSVYWYQQSLDQGLQFLIQYYNGEERAKGNILERFSAQQFPDLHSELNLSSLELGDSALYFCASSVGGVLNQPQHFGDGTRLSIL.

The rearrangement uses TRBV12-3 or TRBV12-4 and TRBJ1-2; the D is unclear. V was clipped by 6 bases and J by 4 bases, with 12 bases between them. This CDR3 comprises 13 residues. CDR3 nucleotides: TGTGCCAGCAGCCCCGCGCTGAGCTATGGCTACACCTTC. Translated: CASSPALSYGYTF.

This sequence joins TRBV10-2 and TRBJ1-1; the D is unclear. The germline V gene has CDR1 WSHSY and CDR2 SAAADI. Trimming shortened V by 2 bases and J by 0 bases, and 16 bases separated the two germline ends. The CDR3 loop spans 17 amino acids. The chain's CDR3 is CASSEKSDGFMNTEAFF. CDR3 sequence (DNA): TGCGCCAGCAGTGAGAAATCAGACGGGTTCATGAACACTGAAGCTTTCTTT.

This clone was picked up many times. The chain joins TRBV5-1 to TRBJ2-1, with a possible D match to TRBD2 (6 bases). The CDR3 has 12 residues. V was shortened by 4 bases and J by 8 bases, with 10 bases between the two germline ends. Per the germline V gene, CDR1 is SGHRS and CDR2 is YFSETQ. CDR3 sequence reads: CASSPGLYEQFF. CDR3 in DNA: TGCGCCAGCAGCCCGGGACTTTATGAGCAGTTCTTC.

This clone was seen just once. Other nucleotide sequences from this sample produce the same CDR3. The rearrangement uses TRBV5-1 and TRBJ1-1; D gene unclear. The germline V gene has CDR1 SGHRS and CDR2 YFSETQ. The CDR3 contains 14 residues. Trimming pared 0 bases from V and 1 base from J, leaving 7 bases between. CDR3 in amino acids: CASSLGGGNTEAFF. Written as DNA, the CDR3 is TGCGCCAGCAGCTTGGGCGGAGGGAACACTGAAGCTTTCTTT.

The CDR3 here is CASSLGRLGQSPHEQFF. In DNA form, the CDR3 reads TGTGCCAGCAGCTTAGGTCGTTTGGGACAGAGTCCCCATGAGCAGTTCTTC. The gene calls are TRBV7-2 and TRBJ2-1, with 7 bases aligning to TRBD1. V was pared by 1 base and J by 8 bases, with 14 bases of the junction left unmatched. The length of the CDR3 is 17 residues. Germline lookup yields CDR1 SGHTA and CDR2 FQGNSA.

The V call is TRBV5-4, the J call TRBJ2-7; maybe TRBD2 (6 bases). V was pared by 4 bases and J by 3 bases, with 17 bases between. CDR1 SGHNT and CDR2 YYREEE come from the germline V gene (reference sequence). The CDR3 covers 15 residues. The CDR3 here is CASSLRGTGFYEQYF. For the CDR3, the DNA is TGTGCCAGCAGCCTACGGGGGACTGGATTCTACGAGCAGTACTTC.

The V call is TRBV2, the J call TRBJ1-5; tentative D call: TRBD1 (6 bases). Germline-derived CDR1 and CDR2 are SNHLY and FYNNEI. The CDR3 length is 15 residues. The V end was cut by 4 bases, the J end by 4 bases, with 14 bases between. CDR3 amino acids: CASSAVGGRNQPQHF. The DNA of the CDR3 is TGTGCCAGCAGTGCCGTCGGGGGGCGAAATCAGCCCCAGCATTTT.

This rearrangement joins TRBV6-2 or TRBV6-3 to TRBJ1-2; D uncertain. The CDR3 extends over 14 amino acids. From germline, CDR1 is MNHEY and CDR2 SVGEGT. Trimming took 0 bases from V and 8 from J, leaving 13 bases between them. The CDR3 coding sequence is TGTGCCAGCAGTTACTCGAACCGGGGATCAGGCTACACCTTC. Protein product: CASSYSNRGSGYTF.

This chain links TRBV29-1 with TRBJ2-3, with 9 bases that match TRBD1. This CDR3 region has 15 residues. The germline gives CDR1 SQVTM, CDR2 ANQGSEA. V trimming: 2 bases; J trimming: 2 bases; junction bases outside the gene matches: 5. The CDR3 loop reads CSVERGQGNTDTQYF. As DNA, the CDR3 is TGCAGCGTTGAACGGGGACAGGGTAACACAGATACGCAGTATTTT.

V gene TRBV4-3 combines with J gene TRBJ2-5, with a weak D call TRBD2 (5 bases). The ends were cut back, 0 bases at V and 3 bases at J, with 14 bases in the middle. Germline V CDR1 and CDR2: LGHNA, YSLEER. This CDR3 region has 16 residues. Here the CDR3 DNA reads TGCGCCAGCAGCCAAGATCTCCGAGGGCTTGAAGAGACCCAGTACTTC. The encoded protein is CASSQDLRGLEETQYF.

The CDR3 region has the DNA TGTGCCAGCAGCTTCCAGGGACACCCTGACTATAGGAATGAGCAGTTCTTC. Its translation: CASSFQGHPDYRNEQFF. The chain couples TRBV7-2 to TRBJ2-1, with a possible D match to TRBD1 (6 bases). The CDR3 consists of 17 residues. Deletions cut 3 bases from V and 7 bases from J, with 22 bases between. Germline-derived CDR1 and CDR2 are SGHTA and FQGNSA.

The chain uses TRBV30 and TRBJ2-7; D perhaps matches TRBD1 (5 bases). CDR1 and CDR2 from the germline V gene are GTSNPN and SVGIG (reference sequence). Trimming left V 7 bases short and J 3 bases short, with 10 bases between. This CDR3 has 11 amino acids. The CDR3 spells CAYRKSYEQYF. The CDR3 DNA is TGTGCCTACAGGAAAAGCTACGAGCAGTACTTC. Full variable domain (outside the CDR3, taken from reference TRBV30 and TRBJ2-7): SQTIHQWPATLVQPVGSPLSLECTVEGTSNPNLYWYRQAAGRGLQLLFYSVGIGQISSEVPQNLSASRPQDRQFILSSKKLLLSDSGFYLCAYRKSYEQYFGPGTRLTVT.

V is TRBV9 and J is TRBJ1-2; 7 bases are a match to TRBD1. V dropped 0 bases and J dropped 8; count of bases not matched to a gene: 13. CDR3 length: 16 residues. Germline values: CDR1 SGDLS, CDR2 YYNGEE. CDR3 nucleotide sequence: TGTGCCAGCAGCGTAGTAGGAAAAGGGGGCGCGAACGGCTACACCTTC. It encodes CASSVVGKGGANGYTF.

The chain couples TRBV28 to TRBJ2-7; D is perhaps TRBD1 (6 bases). The V and J ends lost 4 bases and 0 bases respectively, with 16 bases between them. The CDR3 runs 16 residues. Looked up from germline, CDR1 is MDHEN and CDR2 is SYDVKM. CDR3 coding DNA: TGTGCCAGCAGTTCCAGGGACATTGGGAGCTCCTACGAGCAGTACTTC. Translation: CASSSRDIGSSYEQYF. Using reference TRBV28 and TRBJ2-7 for the parts outside the CDR3, the full variable domain is DVKVTQSSRYLVKRTGEKVFLECVQDMDHENMFWYRQDPGLGLRLIYFSYDVKMKEKGDIPEGYSVSREKKERFSLILESASTNQTSMYLCASSSRDIGSSYEQYFGPGTRLTVT.

The chain combines TRBV9 with TRBJ2-3, with 9 bases identical to TRBD2. The trim removed 0 bases at V and 5 bases at J, leaving 7 bases unmatched. The CDR3 covers 16 residues. Germline CDR1 is SGDLS and CDR2 is YYNGEE. The CDR3 reads CASSVDLGGGGDTQYF. CDR3 nucleotide sequence: TGTGCCAGCAGCGTAGACTTAGGCGGGGGGGGAGATACGCAGTATTTT.

V usage is TRBV19 and J usage is TRBJ1-2, with D maybe TRBD1 (6 bases). V was clipped by 4 bases and J by 3 bases, with 21 bases between them. There are 17 residues in the CDR3. The germline V gene has CDR1 LNHDA and CDR2 SQIVND (reference sequence). The CDR3 loop is CASSTNAGTLSYYGYTF. CDR3 nucleotides: TGTGCCAGTAGTACCAACGCCGGGACACTTTCCTACTATGGCTACACCTTC.

On this clone: An end of the junction does not agree with germline; a read error may underlie this. The J gene is TRBJ2-5, the V gene TRBV7-7, with a weak D call TRBD2 (5 bases). Per the germline V gene, CDR1 is SSHAT and CDR2 is FNYEAQ (reference sequence). This CDR3 comprises 13 residues. DNA for the CDR3: TGTGCTAGCAGCTTAGATAGCGAAGAGACCCAGTACTTC. This encodes CASSLDSEETQYF.

The chain couples TRBV30 to TRBJ1-2, with D possibly being TRBD1 (6 bases). CDR3 length: 14 amino acids. V was trimmed by 0 bases and J by 4 bases, leaving 12 bases between them. The germline CDR1 and CDR2 sequences are GTSNPN and SVGIG (reference sequence). The CDR3 protein is CAWSVQGALYGYTF. For the CDR3, the DNA is TGTGCCTGGAGTGTACAGGGAGCCCTCTATGGCTACACCTTC.

This rearrangement joins TRBV3-1 (or the pseudogene TRBV3-2) to TRBJ2-3, with TRBD2 matching over 11 bases. The CDR3 runs 16 residues. Germline CDR1 reads LGHDT; CDR2 reads YNNKEL (reference sequence). V dropped 4 bases and J dropped 1; count of bases not matched to a gene: 4. The CDR3 loop reads CASSLTSGVGTDTQYF. CDR3 DNA sequence: TGTGCCAGCAGCCTGACTAGCGGGGTTGGCACAGATACGCAGTATTTT.

The chain links TRBV6-5 to TRBJ2-2, with a possible D match to TRBD1 (6 bases). Trimming shortened V by 2 bases and J by 8 bases, and 9 bases separated the two germline ends. Germline CDR1 MNHEY, CDR2 SVGAGI. The CDR3 runs 13 residues. The CDR3 bases are TGTGCCAGCAGTTACGTACAGGGAGGGGAGCTGTTTTTT. The encoded protein is CASSYVQGGELFF.